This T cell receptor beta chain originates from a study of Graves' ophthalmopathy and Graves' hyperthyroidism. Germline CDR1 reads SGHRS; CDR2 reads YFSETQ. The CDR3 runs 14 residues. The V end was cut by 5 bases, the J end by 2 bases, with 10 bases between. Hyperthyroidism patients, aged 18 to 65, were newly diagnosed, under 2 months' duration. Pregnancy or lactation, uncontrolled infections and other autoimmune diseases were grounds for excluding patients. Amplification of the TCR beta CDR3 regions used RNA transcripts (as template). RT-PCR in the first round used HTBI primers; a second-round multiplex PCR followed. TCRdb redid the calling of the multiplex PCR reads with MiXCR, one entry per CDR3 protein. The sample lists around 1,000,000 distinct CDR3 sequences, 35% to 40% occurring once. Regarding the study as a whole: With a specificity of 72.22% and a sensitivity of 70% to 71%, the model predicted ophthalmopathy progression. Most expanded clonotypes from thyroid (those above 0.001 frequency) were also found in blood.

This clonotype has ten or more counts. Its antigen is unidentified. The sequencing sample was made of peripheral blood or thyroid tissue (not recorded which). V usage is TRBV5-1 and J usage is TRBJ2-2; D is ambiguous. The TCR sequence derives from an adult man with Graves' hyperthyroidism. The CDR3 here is CASSLTVNTGELFF. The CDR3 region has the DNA TGCGCCAGCAGTCTCACCGTTAACACCGGGGAGCTGTTTTTT.